The 24 T cell receptor beta chains given below trace back to one sample, sequenced in a study of vaccination and CD4 T cells after COVID-19. Treatment here: approximately 9-day PBMC culture with coronavirus spike peptide pools or control peptides (ViraFEST assay). These receptors' targets are unknown. Sequence data for DNA of cultured CD4+ T cells were generated by the Oncomine TCR Beta short-read assay. From the PCR reads, TCRdb called clonotypes with MiXCR, one entry per CDR3 protein. This table has thousands of distinct CDR3 sequences, roughly 23% appearing once. The material sequenced was CD4+ T cells from blood, cultured in vitro. Receptor source: a human donor who had recovered from COVID-19.

This clonotype has just one count. J is TRBJ2-2 and V is TRBV5-1, with 14 bases aligning to TRBD2. After removal of 2 bases from V and 5 bases from J, the junction contained 2 bases not matched to a gene. The germline CDR1 and CDR2 sequences are SGHRS and YFSETQ. This CDR3 has 16 amino acids. DNA for the CDR3: TGCGCCAGCAGCTTACGACTAGCGGGGGGGACCGGGGAGCTGTTTTTT. As protein: CASSLRLAGGTGELFF.

The chain has TRBV7-8 and TRBJ2-2, with TRBD2 matching 9 bases. V gave up 5 bases and J gave up 8 bases; unmatched junction bases: 15. Germline V CDR1 and CDR2: SGHVS, FQNEAQ. CDR3 size: 17 residues. The CDR3 spells CASSHENNRGLAGELFF. The DNA for the CDR3 is TGTGCCAGCAGCCATGAAAACAACCGAGGACTAGCGGGGGAGCTGTTTTTT.

The chain links TRBV15 to TRBJ2-7; TRBD1 or TRBD2 may be the D gene (6 bases each). The germline CDR1 and CDR2 sequences are LNHNV and YYDKDF (reference sequence). This CDR3 is 14 amino acids long. V lost 3 bases and J 5 bases, leaving 14 bases between the germline ends. CDR3 bases: TGTGCCACCAGCAGTGAGTTGGGGGGCCACGAGCAGTACTTC. It specifies CATSSELGGHEQYF. Based on the CDR3 plus reference TRBV15 and TRBJ2-7, the full variable domain is DAMVIQNPRYQVTQFGKPVTLSCSQTLNHNVMYWYQQKSSQAPKLLFHYYDKDFNNEADTPDNFQSRRPNTSFCFLDIRSPGLGDTAMYLCATSSELGGHEQYFGPGTRLTVT.

The rearrangement uses TRBV20-1 and TRBJ2-3; D ambiguous. CDR1 is DFQATT and CDR2 is SNEGSKA in the germline V gene (reference sequence). CDR3 size: 12 residues. Trimming cost V 3 bases and J 0 bases, with 4 bases left between them. CDR3: CSARSSTDTQYF. As DNA, the CDR3 is TGCAGTGCTAGGTCGAGCACAGATACGCAGTATTTT.

The gene calls are TRBV2 and TRBJ1-1; tentative D call: TRBD1 (6 bases). Trimming took 6 bases from V and 7 from J, leaving 15 bases between them. CDR3 length equals 13 residues. Per germline, CDR1 SNHLY and CDR2 FYNNEI. CDR3 sequence: CASRLFRDIEAFF. The CDR3 nucleotides read TGTGCCAGCAGACTCTTCCGGGACATTGAAGCTTTCTTT.

The J gene is TRBJ2-5, the V gene TRBV2; 7 bases map to TRBD1. The CDR3 spans 15 residues. The V gene's germline CDR1 is SNHLY and CDR2 FYNNEI. Losses at the gene ends were 7 bases for V and 2 bases for J; bases not matched to a gene: 10. The CDR3 protein is CASIKDRARQETQYF. The CDR3 coding sequence is TGTGCCAGCATTAAAGACAGGGCGCGGCAAGAGACCCAGTACTTC.

The V and J genes are TRBV9 and TRBJ1-1; D unresolved. Per germline, CDR1 SGDLS and CDR2 YYNGEE. The ends were cut back, 4 bases at V and 1 base at J, with 11 bases in the middle. This CDR3 contains 14 residues. The CDR3 bases are TGTGCCAGCAGCCCGGTCGATCAGAACACTGAAGCTTTCTTT. Translation gives CASSPVDQNTEAFF.

The chain combines TRBV30 with TRBJ1-5, with TRBD1 identical over 7 bases. This CDR3 is built from 16 residues. With 0 bases clipped from V and 4 bases from J, the junction kept 9 bases outside the gene matches. Germline values: CDR1 GTSNPN, CDR2 SVGIG (reference sequence). CDR3 residues: CAWSVAGTAPNQPQHF. CDR3 in DNA: TGTGCCTGGAGTGTAGCCGGGACAGCTCCAAATCAGCCCCAGCATTTT.

The V and J genes are TRBV20-1 and TRBJ1-2, with D unresolved. V lost 0 bases and J lost 4, with 24 bases in between. The CDR3 is made up of 18 amino acids. CDR1 is DFQATT, CDR2 SNEGSKA, per germline (reference sequence). CDR3 coding DNA: TGCAGTGCTAGAGATCTCTCGCCATTTTACGGAAAAATCTATGGCTACACCTTC. Translated, it gives CSARDLSPFYGKIYGYTF.

By proportion, this clonotype is medium-sized. The chain carries TRBV25-1 and TRBJ1-1; 9 bases agree with TRBD1. The CDR3 has 15 amino acids. Looked up from germline, CDR1 is MGHDK and CDR2 is SYGVNS. V lost 3 bases, J lost 6 bases, and 8 bases stayed unmatched. The CDR3 region has the DNA TGTGCCAGCAGTGATATCGACAGGGGGAAATCTGAAGCTTTCTTT. It translates to CASSDIDRGKSEAFF.

In this sample, this clonotype is medium-sized. The CDR3 bases are TGTGCCTGGAGTGATGAGGGGTATTCACCCCTCCACTTT. Translation gives CAWSDEGYSPLHF. The genes are TRBV30 and TRBJ1-6, with D perhaps matching TRBD1 (5 bases). In germline, CDR1 is GTSNPN, CDR2 SVGIG (reference sequence). This CDR3 contains 13 residues. Trimming removed 1 base from V and 8 bases from J, with 9 bases in between.

The chain uses TRBV12-3 or TRBV12-4 and TRBJ1-6; 8 nucleotides agree with TRBD1. J gave up 10 bases and V 8 bases, and 19 bases lay outside the gene matches. The CDR3 is 17 residues long. The CDR3 region has the DNA TGTGCCAGCCTGTCTTCCTCCGGGACAGGCCCTGTATCACCCCTCCACTTT. It is translated as CASLSSSGTGPVSPLHF.

This rearrangement joins TRBV6-1 to TRBJ2-3; tentatively, D is TRBD2 (7 bases). This CDR3 is 14 amino acids long. CDR1 and CDR2 from the germline V gene are MNHNS and SASEGT. Trimming took 5 bases from V and 5 from J, leaving 14 bases between them. CDR3 loop: CASSRGGLGDTQYF. CDR3 nucleotide sequence: TGTGCCAGCAGTAGGGGGGGGCTTGGAGATACGCAGTATTTT.

The chain links TRBV2 to TRBJ2-7; D is undetermined. V was trimmed by 7 bases and J by 0 bases, leaving 16 bases between them. The CDR3 is 15 residues long. In germline, CDR1 is SNHLY, CDR2 FYNNEI. The CDR3 is CASKFRGSNSYEQYF. CDR3 bases: TGTGCCAGCAAGTTCCGAGGAAGCAACTCCTACGAGCAGTACTTC.

V and J are TRBV2 and TRBJ1-1, with D unresolved. The V gene's germline CDR1 is SNHLY and CDR2 FYNNEI. Trimming removed 2 bases at V and 0 bases at J, with 7 bases between. This CDR3 is 14 amino acids long. CDR3 in DNA: TGTGCCAGCAGTGAAAATAGGGTGAACACTGAAGCTTTCTTT. It codes for CASSENRVNTEAFF.

This clonotype was seen a few times. The chain uses TRBV6-2 or TRBV6-3 and TRBJ1-1, with D hard to call. CDR1 and CDR2 (germline): MNHEY, SVGEGT. CDR3 size: 14 residues. The germline V and J ends were trimmed by 2 bases and 1 base, with 8 bases remaining between them. The CDR3 DNA sequence: TGTGCCAGCAGTTACCCTCTGGCGAACACTGAAGCTTTCTTT. Protein: CASSYPLANTEAFF.

This clonotype came up a few times. CDR3 nucleotide sequence: TGTGCCAGCTCACCAGGGGGCGGAATGGATGGCTACACCTTC. It is translated as CASSPGGGMDGYTF. The chain has TRBV18 and TRBJ1-2; the D gene is possibly TRBD1 (6 bases). CDR3 length: 14 amino acids. Between the trimmed V and J ends, which lost 2 bases and 6 bases, there was a span of 13 bases. The germline gives CDR1 KGHSH, CDR2 LQKENI. Looking up the rest from reference TRBV18 and TRBJ1-2 gives the full variable domain: NAGVMQNPRHLVRRRGQEARLRCSPMKGHSHVYWYRQLPEEGLKFMVYLQKENIIDESGMPKERFSAEFPKEGPSILRIQQVVRGDSAAYFCASSPGGGMDGYTFGSGTRLTVV.

The chain joins TRBV12-3 or TRBV12-4 to TRBJ1-1, with 8 bases lining up with TRBD1. J was trimmed by 9 bases and V by 6 bases; bases with no gene match: 9. The CDR3 sequence is 13 residues long. In nucleotides, the CDR3 is TGTGCCAGCAGCCGGACGGACAGGGCCCAAGCTTTCTTT. Protein product: CASSRTDRAQAFF.

The V call is TRBV20-1, the J call TRBJ2-1; tentative D call: TRBD1 (6 bases). V was cut by 1 base and J by 9 bases, with 13 bases left in between. The length of the CDR3 is 13 residues. Germline-derived CDR1 and CDR2 are DFQATT and SNEGSKA (reference sequence). CDR3 nucleotide sequence: TGCAGTGCTAGAGCGGGACACTTTGGTGAGCAGTTCTTC. It yields the protein CSARAGHFGEQFF.

This clonotype is labeled as medium-sized (0.01 to 0.1%). This chain joins TRBV6-1 and TRBJ1-2; 9 bases line up with TRBD1. With V trimmed by 7 bases and J by 4 bases, 7 bases remained unmatched. The germline V gene encodes CDR1 MNHNS and CDR2 SASEGT. The CDR3 consists of 14 residues. The CDR3 sequence is CASTHRDRAYGYTF. The DNA for the CDR3 is TGTGCCAGCACCCACCGGGACAGGGCCTATGGCTACACCTTC.

The genes are TRBV6-2 or TRBV6-3 and TRBJ1-1, with D perhaps matching TRBD1 (5 bases). Trimming removed 6 bases from V and 0 bases from J, with 8 bases in between. CDR3 length equals 13 residues. Germline CDR1 MNHEY, CDR2 SVGEGT. The CDR3 region is CASRPTVNTEAFF. CDR3 nucleotide sequence: TGTGCCAGCAGACCGACAGTGAACACTGAAGCTTTCTTT.

In its sample, this clonotype was seen once. This sequence joins TRBV11-2 and TRBJ2-1; D unresolved. The CDR3 extends over 15 amino acids. Trimming took 1 base from V and 4 from J, leaving 11 bases between them. Per the germline V gene, CDR1 is SGHAT and CDR2 is FQNNGV. CDR3 DNA: TGTGCCAGCAGCTTAGGGGCCCTCAATTACAATGAGCAGTTCTTC. Translating gives CASSLGALNYNEQFF. The complete variable domain, with remaining parts taken from reference TRBV11-2 and TRBJ2-1, reads EAGVAQSPRYKIIEKRQSVAFWCNPISGHATLYWYQQILGQGPKLLIQFQNNGVVDDSQLPKDRFSAERLKGVDSTLKIQPAKLEDSAVYLCASSLGALNYNEQFFGPGTRLTVL.

CDR3 DNA: TGTGCCTGGTCCGAGGGCGGAAACACCATATATTTT. The encoded protein is CAWSEGGNTIYF. This chain connects TRBV30 to TRBJ1-3; D not resolved. CDR1 and CDR2 (germline): GTSNPN, SVGIG (reference sequence). This CDR3 contains 12 residues. The V gene lost 5 bases and the J gene lost 4 bases, with 9 bases spanning the gap.

V is TRBV6-1 and J is TRBJ1-1; unclear D gene. CDR3 length equals 11 residues. The germline V and J ends were trimmed by 6 bases and 1 base, with 3 bases remaining between them. Germline V gives CDR1 MNHNS, CDR2 SASEGT. This CDR3 is CASRRNTEAFF. In DNA, the CDR3 is TGTGCCAGCAGGAGGAACACTGAAGCTTTCTTT.